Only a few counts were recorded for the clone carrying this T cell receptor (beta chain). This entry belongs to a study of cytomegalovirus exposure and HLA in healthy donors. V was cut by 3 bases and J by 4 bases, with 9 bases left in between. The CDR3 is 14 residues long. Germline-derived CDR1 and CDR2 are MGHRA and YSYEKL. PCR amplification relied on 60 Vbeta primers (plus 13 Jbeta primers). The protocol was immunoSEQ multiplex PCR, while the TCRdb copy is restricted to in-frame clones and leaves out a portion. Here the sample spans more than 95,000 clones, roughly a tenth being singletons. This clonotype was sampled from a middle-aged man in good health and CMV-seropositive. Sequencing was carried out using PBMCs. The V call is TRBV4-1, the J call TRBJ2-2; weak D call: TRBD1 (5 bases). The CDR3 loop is CASSHRVVTGELFF. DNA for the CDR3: TGCGCCAGCAGCCACAGGGTAGTCACCGGGGAGCTGTTTTTT.